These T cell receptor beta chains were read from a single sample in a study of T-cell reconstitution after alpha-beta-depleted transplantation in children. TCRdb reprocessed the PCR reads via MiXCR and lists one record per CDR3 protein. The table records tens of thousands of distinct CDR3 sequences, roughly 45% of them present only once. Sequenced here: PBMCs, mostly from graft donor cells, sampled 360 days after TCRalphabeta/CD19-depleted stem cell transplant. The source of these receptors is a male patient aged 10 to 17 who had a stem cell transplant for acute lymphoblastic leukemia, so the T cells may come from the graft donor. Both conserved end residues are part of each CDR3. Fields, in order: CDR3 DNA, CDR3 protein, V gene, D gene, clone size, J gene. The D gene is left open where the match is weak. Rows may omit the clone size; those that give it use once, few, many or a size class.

TGTGCCAGTAGTACCCCTAGCGGGGGGTACAATGAGCAGTTCTTC | CASSTPSGGYNEQFF | TRBV19 | TRBD2 | NA | TRBJ2-1
TGTGCCAGCAGCCAGCGAGGAGCGGGAGTAAGCACAGATACGCAGTATTTT | CASSQRGAGVSTDTQYF | TRBV3-1 | TRBD2 | few | TRBJ2-3
TGTGCCAGCAGCTCATATAACCCCGGACAGGACCCGTCCTACAATGAGCAGTTCTTC | CASSSYNPGQDPSYNEQFF | TRBV11-1 | TRBD1 | NA | TRBJ2-1
TGTGCCAGCAGCTTAGAAAGGAGATCCTACGAGCAGTACTTC | CASSLERRSYEQYF | TRBV11-2 | NA | NA | TRBJ2-7
TGTGCCAGCAGTTTCCGGGGCAGGATTGACAATGAGCAGTTCTTC | CASSFRGRIDNEQFF | TRBV28 | NA | NA | TRBJ2-1
TGTGCCAGCAGTTTAGTCGGGGAAACCAATCAGCCCCAGCATTTT | CASSLVGETNQPQHF | TRBV12-3/TRBV12-4 | NA | few | TRBJ1-5
TGTGCCAGCAGTTACGAGACTAGCGTATACGAGCAGTACTTC | CASSYETSVYEQYF | TRBV6-5 | TRBD2 | NA | TRBJ2-7
TGCAGCGTGGACGACAGGGTCGAGACCCAGTACTTC | CSVDDRVETQYF | TRBV29-1 | TRBD1 | NA | TRBJ2-5
TGTGCCAGCAGCCAATCGTGGGGGGCGACGTACGAGCAGTACTTC | CASSQSWGATYEQYF | TRBV16 | NA | few | TRBJ2-7
TGTGCCAGCAGCTTAGTAGAAGGTCTAGCGGGTGAGCAGTACTTC | CASSLVEGLAGEQYF | TRBV11-2 | TRBD2 | NA | TRBJ2-7
TGTGCCAGCAGCCCCCGGGACAGATACACCGGGGAGCTGTTTTTT | CASSPRDRYTGELFF | TRBV11-2 | TRBD1 | few | TRBJ2-2
TGTGCCAGCAGCCTGAGCGGGAGGACCCAGTTCTTC | CASSLSGRTQFF | TRBV7-9 | TRBD2 | NA | TRBJ2-1
TGCGCCAGCAGCCCTTCTAGCGGGGGGCGGGCAGATACGCAGTATTTT | CASSPSSGGRADTQYF | TRBV5-1 | TRBD2 | few | TRBJ2-3
TGTGCCAGCAGCGTAGTGTCGAACACTGAAGCTTTCTTT | CASSVVSNTEAFF | TRBV9 | NA | NA | TRBJ1-1
TGTGCCAGCAGTTGGCTGGGGGAGACCCAGTACTTC | CASSWLGETQYF | TRBV12-3/TRBV12-4 | NA | NA | TRBJ2-5
TGTGCCAGCAGTTACGGGGCAGGGGGCACCTATGGCTACACCTTC | CASSYGAGGTYGYTF | TRBV6-5 | TRBD1 | NA | TRBJ1-2
TGCAGCGTTTCCGACAGGGGATCCTACGAGCAGTACTTC | CSVSDRGSYEQYF | TRBV29-1 | TRBD1 | few | TRBJ2-7
TGTGCCAGCAGTTTTCCCCAGGGGCACTCCTACGAGCAGTACTTC | CASSFPQGHSYEQYF | TRBV28 | NA | NA | TRBJ2-7
TGCAGTGCTAATGGGGCGTTCTACGAGCAGTACTTC | CSANGAFYEQYF | TRBV20-1 | NA | NA | TRBJ2-7
TGTGCCAGCAGTAAGGAGGAAAATAGTAATCAGCCCCAGCATTTT | CASSKEENSNQPQHF | TRBV4-2 | NA | NA | TRBJ1-5
TGCGCCAGCAGCTTGGAACTAGCGATAACAGATACGCAGTATTTT | CASSLELAITDTQYF | TRBV5-1 | TRBD2 | NA | TRBJ2-3
TGTGCCACCAGTGACCCGTGGGTGGAACCGTGGGCGCAGTATTTT | CATSDPWVEPWAQYF | TRBV24-1 | NA | NA | TRBJ2-3
TGCAGTGCAGGAAGCATAGCGGGGTCTAGCACAGATACGCAGTATTTT | CSAGSIAGSSTDTQYF | TRBV20-1 | TRBD2 | NA | TRBJ2-3
TGTGCCAGCAGTTACTCGCTAGAGCTCACCTACGAGCAGTACTTC | CASSYSLELTYEQYF | TRBV6-5 | NA | few | TRBJ2-7
TGCGCCAGCAGCCCCCCTCGCTCTGGCGGGAGCCACTACGAGCAGTACTTC | CASSPPRSGGSHYEQYF | TRBV5-1 | TRBD2 | NA | TRBJ2-7
TGCGCCAGCAGCCAAGGCCCGGGACAGAGCTCCTACGAGCAGTACTTC | CASSQGPGQSSYEQYF | TRBV4-1 | TRBD1 | NA | TRBJ2-7
TGCGCCAGCAGCCAAGGGACTAGCGGTAACAATGAGCAGTTCTTC | CASSQGTSGNNEQFF | TRBV4-3 | TRBD2 | NA | TRBJ2-1
TGTGCCAGCAGTCCTCCCCGACTTAAATACGAGCAGTACTTC | CASSPPRLKYEQYF | TRBV28 | NA | few | TRBJ2-7
TGTGCCAGCAGCCAACTACCCTTGGACGAGCAGTACTTC | CASSQLPLDEQYF | TRBV4-2 | NA | NA | TRBJ2-7
TGCAGTGCTATTTCTAGGGGCACAGATACGCAGTATTTT | CSAISRGTDTQYF | TRBV20-1 | NA | once | TRBJ2-3
TGTGCCAGCAGCGTAGGGGACCCAAAGGGAACGCAGTATTTT | CASSVGDPKGTQYF | TRBV9 | NA | NA | TRBJ2-3
TGTGCCAGCAAATCCCGGGGGAGCTCCTACGAGCAGTACTTC | CASKSRGSSYEQYF | TRBV12-3/TRBV12-4 | NA | NA | TRBJ2-7
TGTGCCAGCAGCTGGCGGGGGGATGAGCAGTTCTTC | CASSWRGDEQFF | TRBV11-2 | TRBD2 | NA | TRBJ2-1
TGTGCCAGCTCACCGAACAGAAACGAGCAGTACTTC | CASSPNRNEQYF | TRBV18 | NA | NA | TRBJ2-7
TGTGCCAGCAGTATGATTACAGGGACCCTCAATCAGCCCCAGCATTTT | CASSMITGTLNQPQHF | TRBV6-1 | NA | NA | TRBJ1-5
TGTGCCAGCAGTTACTTCGCTGGAGGATCCCAAAGCGGCACCTGGAAGAACACCGGGGAGCTGTTTTTT | CASSYFAGGSQSGTWKNTGELFF | TRBV6-2/TRBV6-3 | NA | NA | TRBJ2-2
TGTGCCAGCAGTTTATCTTCCCCCGGGGTCAGGACAGATACGCAGTATTTT | CASSLSSPGVRTDTQYF | TRBV27 | NA | NA | TRBJ2-3
TGTGCCAGCAGGAATTCTGGCGGTACCGGGGAGCTGTTTTTT | CASRNSGGTGELFF | TRBV6-2/TRBV6-3 | NA | few | TRBJ2-2
TGTGCCAGCTTACCTAGCTCCTACAATGAGCAGTTCTTC | CASLPSSYNEQFF | TRBV21-1 | NA | NA | TRBJ2-1
TGTGCCAGCAGTCAACAGGGCCTAGGTCACGAGCAGTACTTC | CASSQQGLGHEQYF | TRBV9 | NA | NA | TRBJ2-7
TGTGCCAGCAGCTTTGGGGGGACAGCTAGCAATCAGCCCCAGCATTTT | CASSFGGTASNQPQHF | TRBV5-6 | TRBD1 | NA | TRBJ1-5
TGTGCCAGCAGCCAGGGACAGGGGATCTACGAGCAGTACTTC | CASSQGQGIYEQYF | TRBV3-1 | TRBD1 | once | TRBJ2-7
TGTGCCAGCAGTTACGTGGGAGGCGGGACCCAGTACTTC | CASSYVGGGTQYF | TRBV6-6 | NA | few | TRBJ2-5
TGTGCCAGCAGCTTACACCGGGAGACCCCCACAGATACGCAGTATTTT | CASSLHRETPTDTQYF | TRBV7-2 | NA | NA | TRBJ2-3
TGTGCCACCAGCAGGAGACAGGGGGAGATCGGGGAGCTGTTTTTT | CATSRRQGEIGELFF | TRBV15 | TRBD1 | once | TRBJ2-2
TGTGCCAGCAGCCCCTCAGGCGGGGAGGAGACCCAGTACTTC | CASSPSGGEETQYF | TRBV7-2 | NA | NA | TRBJ2-5
TGTGCCAGCAGTTTATTTACCGTCGGCGGCACAGATACGCAGTATTTT | CASSLFTVGGTDTQYF | TRBV28 | NA | NA | TRBJ2-3
TGCGCCAGCAGCTTGGACCATTACGAGCAGTACTTC | CASSLDHYEQYF | TRBV5-1 | NA | NA | TRBJ2-7
TGTGCCAGCATGAGTACCGGAAAAGCGCATGGCTACACCTTC | CASMSTGKAHGYTF | TRBV12-3/TRBV12-4 | NA | few | TRBJ1-2
TGTGCCAGCACCTCGGGACAGTTGTGGACCGGGGAGCTGTTTTTT | CASTSGQLWTGELFF | TRBV11-2 | TRBD1 | NA | TRBJ2-2
TGTGCCAGCAGTTTAGGCTGGGCCACAGATACGCAGTATTTT | CASSLGWATDTQYF | TRBV28 | NA | NA | TRBJ2-3
TGTGCCAGCAGCTTAGACCATTACACCTACGAGCAGTACTTC | CASSLDHYTYEQYF | TRBV7-9 | NA | NA | TRBJ2-7
TGCAGCGCCGGACGGGTTTCCTCCTACAATGAGCAGTTCTTC | CSAGRVSSYNEQFF | TRBV29-1 | NA | NA | TRBJ2-1